Listed below are T cell receptor beta chains from one sample, sequenced in a study of PD-L1 blockade in urothelial cancer. Method: immunoSEQ multiplex PCR; TCRdb's copy keeps in-frame clones and lacks some. The sample yields 90,000 or so clones, nearly 90% seen once. Sequences were derived from PBMCs, sampled around atezolizumab (anti-PD-L1) treatment. The origin of the receptors is a man in his fifties or sixties with urothelial cancer. Each CDR3 is given with its conserved first and last residue. The listing skips clone size in some rows; elsewhere it reads once, few, many or a size class.

size | J | V | CDR3
- | TRBJ2-5 | TRBV7-2 | CASSRGTTQETQYF
- | TRBJ2-3 | TRBV11-3 | CASSLGLAENTDTQYF
- | TRBJ2-1 | TRBV4-1 | CASSQEPGLARNEQFF
- | TRBJ2-3 | TRBV25-1 | CASSGSGGAGDTQYF
- | TRBJ1-5 | TRBV7-3 | CASSSDREQPQHF
- | TRBJ1-5 | TRBV11-2 | CASSLVGGLGNQPQHF
- | TRBJ1-1 | TRBV6-1 | CASSDFVVNTEAFF
- | TRBJ2-4 | TRBV7-9 | CASSPRSGSQPKNIQYF
- | TRBJ2-2 | TRBV9 | CASSVGQGANTGELFF
- | TRBJ1-4 | TRBV7-3 | CASSPPAVATNEKLFF
- | TRBJ2-5 | TRBV5-1 | CASSLRPQETQYF
few | TRBJ1-2 | TRBV4-2 | CASSQVGLAGDKNYGYTF
- | TRBJ1-4 | TRBV11-2 | CASSLSTGEKLFF
- | TRBJ2-1 | TRBV2 | CASSDPGTSGFYNEQFF
- | TRBJ2-1 | TRBV2 | CASSGASGRDEQFF
once | TRBJ2-1 | TRBV7-2 | CASSLGAGGYNEQFF
- | TRBJ1-2 | TRBV18 | CASSQAISNYGYTF
- | TRBJ2-5 | TRBV9 | CASSVGTSGGGETQYF
few | TRBJ2-7 | TRBV7-2 | CASSHGVEQYF
- | TRBJ2-5 | TRBV11-2 | CASSPRLFQETQYF
few | TRBJ1-3 | TRBV10-3 | CAISESAQHSGNTIYF
- | TRBJ1-1 | TRBV6-1 | CASSVSLNTEAFF
- | TRBJ2-2 | TRBV5-1 | CASSVTSGGQNTGELFF
- | TRBJ2-7 | TRBV20-1 | CSGQGKVEQYF
- | TRBJ1-4 | TRBV5-1 | CASSFAGSLDEKLFF
- | TRBJ2-7 | TRBV7-2 | CASSLQGSSYEQYF
once | TRBJ2-5 | TRBV30 | CAWSGLAGGNQETQYF
- | TRBJ1-1 | TRBV7-2 | CAKRQASDTEAFF